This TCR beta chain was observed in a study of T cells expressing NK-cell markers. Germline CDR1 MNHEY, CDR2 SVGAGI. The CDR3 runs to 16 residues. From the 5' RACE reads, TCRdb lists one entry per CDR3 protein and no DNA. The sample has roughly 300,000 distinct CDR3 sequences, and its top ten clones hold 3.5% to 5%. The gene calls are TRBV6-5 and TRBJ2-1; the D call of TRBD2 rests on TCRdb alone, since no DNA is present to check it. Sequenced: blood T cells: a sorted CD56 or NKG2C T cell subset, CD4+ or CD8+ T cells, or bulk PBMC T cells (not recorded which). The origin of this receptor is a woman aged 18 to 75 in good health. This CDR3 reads CASSYSSGGPVHEQFF.